Included here is one T cell receptor (beta chain) sequence, with context. Antigen unknown. The sample belongs to a study of OX40 agonist ivuxolimab in advanced cancers. At the level of the study: It was ivuxolimab, an agonistic anti-OX40 (CD134) antibody, that patients were treated with. Notes on the study in general: There was clonal expansion of CD4+ and CD8+ blood T cells by week 6 at 0.1 to 3.0 mg/kg. In general, CD8+ T cells held more expanded clones than CD4+ did, on average.

Clones were read by immunoSEQ multiplex PCR, and TCRdb kept only the in-frame ones, dropping some. The table has tens of thousands of clones, just over 85% seen once. Prior autoimmune disease or systemic immunosuppression barred patients. Sequencing used CD4+ or CD8+ T cells sorted from blood, obtained in a trial of the OX40 agonist ivuxolimab. This TCR was recovered from an adult with an advanced solid tumor such as melanoma, head and neck, liver or kidney cancer.

CDR3 residues: CASSQTEYSNQPQHF. Written as DNA, the CDR3 is TGTGCCAGCAGCCAAACAGAGTATAGCAATCAGCCCCAGCATTTT. The V call is TRBV4-2, the J call TRBJ1-5; no firm D call. In germline, CDR1 is LGHNA, CDR2 YNFKEQ. The CDR3 is 15 residues long. The ends were cut back, 2 bases at V and 0 bases at J, with 8 bases in the middle.